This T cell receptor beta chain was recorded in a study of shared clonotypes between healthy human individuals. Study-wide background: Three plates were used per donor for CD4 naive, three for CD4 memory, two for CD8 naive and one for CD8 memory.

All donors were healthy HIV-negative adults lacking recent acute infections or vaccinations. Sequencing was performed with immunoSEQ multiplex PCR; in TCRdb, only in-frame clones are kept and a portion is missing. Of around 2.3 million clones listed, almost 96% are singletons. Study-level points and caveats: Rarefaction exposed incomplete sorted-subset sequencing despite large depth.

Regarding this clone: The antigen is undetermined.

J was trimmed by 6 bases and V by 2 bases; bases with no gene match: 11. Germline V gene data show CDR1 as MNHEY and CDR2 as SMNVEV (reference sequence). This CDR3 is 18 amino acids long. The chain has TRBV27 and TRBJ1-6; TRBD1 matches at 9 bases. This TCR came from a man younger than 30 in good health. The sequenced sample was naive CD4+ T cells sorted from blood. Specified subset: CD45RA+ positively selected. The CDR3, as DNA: TGTGCCAGCAGTTTACCACAGGGGGCGGCTATGGGTAATTCACCCCTCCACTTT. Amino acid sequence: CASSLPQGAAMGNSPLHF.